Below, one T cell receptor (beta chain) is given with its context. Trimming left V 3 bases short and J 0 bases short, with 11 bases between. The CDR3 is 15 amino acids. From germline, CDR1 is SGHAT and CDR2 FQNNGV. The entry originates in a study of cytomegalovirus exposure and HLA in healthy donors. Use of 60 Vbeta and 13 Jbeta primers characterized the PCR. Sequenced by immunoSEQ multiplex PCR; TCRdb stores in-frame clones only, minus some. This table holds some 140,000 clones, approximately 80% found once. The sequenced sample was PBMCs. The source of this sequence is a woman between 35 and 50 years old in good health and CMV-seropositive. The chain uses TRBV11-2 and TRBJ1-1; no firm D call. In nucleotides, the CDR3 is TGTGCCAGCAGCTTGTCGGGGAACATGAACACTGAAGCTTTCTTT. Translating gives CASSLSGNMNTEAFF.